This T cell receptor (beta chain) came from a study of blood T cell repertoires in COVID-19. Across the study: COVID-19 samples, acute and convalescent, were from the United States, Italy and Spain. From T cells, B-cell-depleted T cells, or PBMCs came the material, which was cDNA or gDNA.

Libraries were prepared by immunoSEQ multiplex PCR; TCRdb keeps only in-frame clonotypes and omits some of them. This table holds under 300,000 clones, about 85% found once. Trimming at V came to 4 bases and at J to 6 bases, leaving 11 bases not matched to a gene. The CDR3 runs 16 residues. In germline, CDR1 is MNHEY, CDR2 SMNVEV (reference sequence). The TCR sequence derives from a man younger than 40 who had recovered from COVID-19. V and J are TRBV27 and TRBJ1-1; 10 bases fit TRBD1. The sample comprised peripheral blood. The CDR3 DNA sequence: TGTGCCAGCAGTTCCGGACAGGGGGAGTACCGGGCTGAAGCTTTCTTT. Translation gives CASSSGQGEYRAEAFF.